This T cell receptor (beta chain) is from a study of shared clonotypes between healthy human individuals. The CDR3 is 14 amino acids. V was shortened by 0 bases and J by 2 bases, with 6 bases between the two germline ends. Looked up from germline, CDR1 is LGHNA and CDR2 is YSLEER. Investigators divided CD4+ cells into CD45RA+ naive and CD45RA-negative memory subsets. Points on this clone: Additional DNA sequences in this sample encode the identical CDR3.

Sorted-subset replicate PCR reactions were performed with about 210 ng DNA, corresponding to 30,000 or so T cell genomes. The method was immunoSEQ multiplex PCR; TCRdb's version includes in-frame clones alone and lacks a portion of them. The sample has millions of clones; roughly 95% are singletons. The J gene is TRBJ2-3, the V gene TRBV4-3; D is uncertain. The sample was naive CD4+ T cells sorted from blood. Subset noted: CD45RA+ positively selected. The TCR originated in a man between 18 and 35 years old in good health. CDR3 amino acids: CASSQDKVTDTQYF. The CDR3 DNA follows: TGCGCCAGCAGCCAAGATAAAGTCACAGATACGCAGTATTTT.